These 27 T cell receptor beta chains share one sample of origin, sequenced in a study of blood T cells in healthy people across ages. A J-beta primer mix and a sample-barcoded 5' primer were used in a second PCR of roughly 7 to 12 cycles. Via MiXCR, TCRdb re-called the 5' RACE reads, giving one row per CDR3 protein. The data show about 1.1 million distinct CDR3 sequences, roughly two fifths seen once. Source material: blood. Receptors were obtained from a man between 18 and 35 years old in good health.

CDR3 loop: CASSYPTHGRTDTQYF. In DNA, the CDR3 is TGTGCCAGCAGTTACCCCACACACGGCCGTACAGATACGCAGTATTTT. V gene TRBV6-2 or TRBV6-3 combines with J gene TRBJ2-3; D not resolved. This CDR3 region has 16 residues. Trimming shortened V by 2 bases and J by 3 bases, and 15 bases separated the two germline ends. Germline assignment: CDR1 MNHEY and CDR2 SVGEGT.

The chain combines TRBV28 with TRBJ2-5, with 9 bases lining up with TRBD2. Losses at the gene ends were 4 bases for V and 3 bases for J; bases not matched to a gene: 9. This CDR3 region has 16 residues. Germline V CDR1 and CDR2: MDHEN, SYDVKM. CDR3 DNA sequence: TGTGCCAGCAGTTCCCTAGCGGGACGGGATAAAGAGACCCAGTACTTC. The encoded protein is CASSSLAGRDKETQYF.

CDR3 DNA sequence: TGTGCCAGCAGTTTTTCCTCGGGGACAGCCTATTCACCCCTCCACTTT. Protein: CASSFSSGTAYSPLHF. The genes are TRBV27 and TRBJ1-6, with 7 bases matching TRBD1. V lost 3 bases to trimming and J lost 8 bases; unmatched junction nucleotides: 10. The CDR3 is made up of 16 amino acids. CDR1 and CDR2 (germline): MNHEY, SMNVEV (reference sequence).

This chain joins TRBV20-1 and TRBJ2-5; 8 bases align to TRBD1. Germline-derived CDR1 and CDR2 are DFQATT and SNEGSKA (reference sequence). V was clipped by 3 bases and J by 11 bases; unmatched bases: 14. The CDR3 is 14 residues long. This CDR3 reads CSARGQGARNEQYF. The CDR3 nucleotides read TGCAGTGCTAGGGGGCAGGGGGCACGCAATGAGCAGTACTTC.

The gene calls are TRBV12-3 or TRBV12-4 and TRBJ2-7, with TRBD1 matching 11 bases. The CDR3 runs 15 residues. The ends lost 1 base at V and 2 bases at J; junction bases unmatched: 1. CDR3 DNA sequence: TGTGCCAGCAGTTTAGGGGGACAGGGGGCCTACGAGCAGTACTTC. This encodes CASSLGGQGAYEQYF.

In its sample, this clonotype was seen a few times. This sequence joins TRBV7-2 and TRBJ1-2; D not resolved. Per germline, CDR1 SGHTA and CDR2 FQGNSA. Trimming shortened V by 0 bases and J by 6 bases, and 8 bases separated the two germline ends. This CDR3 region has 13 residues. The DNA of the CDR3 is TGTGCCAGCAGCTTAGCGGTTGAGGATGGCTACACCTTC. The encoded protein is CASSLAVEDGYTF.

This clonotype showed up just a few times. The genes are TRBV5-1 and TRBJ2-3; 9 nucleotides align to TRBD2. The CDR3 loop spans 17 amino acids. The V segment lost 3 bases and the J segment 7 bases; nucleotides outside the gene matches: 15. Germline V lookup: CDR1 SGHRS, CDR2 YFSETQ. The CDR3: CASSYGSGGPFRNTQYF. As DNA, the CDR3 is TGCGCCAGCAGCTATGGCAGCGGGGGGCCTTTCCGCAATACGCAGTATTTT.

The chain joins TRBV20-1 to TRBJ2-7, with D uncertain. The CDR3 totals 12 residues. Germline V lookup: CDR1 DFQATT, CDR2 SNEGSKA (reference sequence). Trimming removed 2 bases from V and 4 bases from J, with 9 bases in between. The CDR3 sequence: CSARSPDYEQYF. DNA of the CDR3: TGCAGTGCTAGATCGCCCGATTACGAGCAGTACTTC.

The rearrangement uses TRBV10-3 and TRBJ2-1, with a tentative D call TRBD1 (6 bases). In germline, CDR1 is ENHRY, CDR2 SYGVKD. Between the trimmed V and J ends, which lost 2 bases and 5 bases, there was a span of 19 bases. The CDR3 loop spans 17 amino acids. The CDR3 protein is CAISEQGGDTLNNEQFF. Here the CDR3 DNA reads TGTGCCATCAGTGAGCAGGGTGGGGACACCTTAAACAATGAGCAGTTCTTC.

This chain connects TRBV4-1 to TRBJ2-3; 7 bases match TRBD2. With V trimmed by 1 base and J by 2 bases, 6 bases remained unmatched. The CDR3 sequence is 16 residues long. Per germline, CDR1 MGHRA and CDR2 YSYEKL. The CDR3 region has the DNA TGCGCCAGCAGCCAAGTCCGAGCGGGACTCACAGATACGCAGTATTTT. The encoded protein is CASSQVRAGLTDTQYF.

This clonotype was detected only once. The chain is built from TRBV4-1 and TRBJ2-3; TRBD2 matches at 9 bases. The CDR3 length is 18 residues. J was trimmed by 2 bases and V by 2 bases; bases with no gene match: 11. Germline assignment: CDR1 MGHRA and CDR2 YSYEKL. The CDR3: CASSQSRAGGGLTDTQYF. Written as DNA, the CDR3 is TGCGCCAGCAGCCAAAGCAGAGCGGGGGGCGGTCTCACAGATACGCAGTATTTT.

The J gene is TRBJ1-5, the V gene TRBV6-5; TRBD1 aligns across 7 bases. V lost 5 bases to trimming and J lost 5 bases; unmatched junction nucleotides: 6. This CDR3 is 14 amino acids long. Germline-derived CDR1 and CDR2 are MNHEY and SVGAGI. The chain's CDR3 is CASSPRGDYQPQHF. In nucleotides, the CDR3 is TGTGCCAGCAGTCCCAGGGGGGACTATCAGCCCCAGCATTTT.

In regard to this clonotype: At one boundary the junction diverges from the germline segment, which might be a read error. The rearrangement joins TRBV12-3 or TRBV12-4 to TRBJ2-1; D may match TRBD1 or TRBD2 (6 bases each). The CDR3 totals 15 residues. For the CDR3, the DNA is TGTGCCGGCAGTTTAAAGGGGGGCCCCTACAATGAGCAGTTCTTC. It translates to CAGSLKGGPYNEQFF.

This clonotype was found a few times. The J gene is TRBJ2-3, the V gene TRBV29-1, with D perhaps TRBD2 (6 bases). Looked up from germline, CDR1 is SQVTM and CDR2 is ANQGSEA. This CDR3 is 11 amino acids long. The CDR3 protein is CGGAGTDTQYF. Written as DNA, the CDR3 is TGCGGAGGGGCGGGCACAGATACGCAGTATTTT.

The rearrangement joins TRBV20-1 to TRBJ1-1, with D perhaps TRBD1 (5 bases). The CDR3 has 14 residues. Germline CDR1 is DFQATT and CDR2 is SNEGSKA (reference sequence). Deletions cut 6 bases from V and 3 bases from J, with 17 bases between. The CDR3 region is CSAGPGTVYTEAFF. DNA for the CDR3: TGCAGTGCCGGACCCGGGACGGTATACACTGAAGCTTTCTTT.

This clonotype was seen a few times. The rearrangement joins TRBV20-1 to TRBJ2-2; D possibly corresponds to TRBD1 (6 bases). CDR1 is DFQATT, CDR2 SNEGSKA, per germline (reference sequence). V lost 6 bases to trimming and J lost 4 bases, with 15 bases between them. The CDR3 is 14 residues long. Here the CDR3 reads CSALGQTVTGELFF. The CDR3, as DNA: TGCAGTGCCCTCGGACAGACGGTCACCGGGGAGCTGTTTTTT.

V usage is TRBV4-1 and J usage is TRBJ1-1; 8 nucleotides line up with TRBD1. The CDR3 covers 16 residues. V dropped 3 bases and J dropped 0; count of bases not matched to a gene: 6. The germline V gene encodes CDR1 MGHRA and CDR2 YSYEKL. CDR3 amino acids: CASSHDRGLMNTEAFF. For the CDR3, the DNA is TGCGCCAGCAGCCATGACAGGGGTCTTATGAACACTGAAGCTTTCTTT.

This clonotype was seen once. The gene calls are TRBV7-6 and TRBJ2-1, with D uncertain. Deletions cut 1 base from V and 5 bases from J, with 18 bases between. CDR1 and CDR2 (germline): SGHVS, FNYEAQ. This CDR3 has 17 residues. Here the CDR3 reads CASSLGWSIGRDNEQFF. Here the CDR3 DNA reads TGTGCCAGCAGCTTAGGGTGGAGTATTGGCCGGGACAATGAGCAGTTCTTC. Full variable domain (rest looked up from reference TRBV7-6 and TRBJ2-1): GAGVSQSPRYKVTKRGQDVALRCDPISGHVSLYWYRQALGQGPEFLTYFNYEAQQDKSGLPNDRFSAERPEGSISTLTIQRTEQRDSAMYRCASSLGWSIGRDNEQFFGPGTRLTVL.

This clonotype was recorded a few times. The V call is TRBV4-3, the J call TRBJ1-1, with D maybe TRBD1 (5 bases). This CDR3 is built from 14 residues. The V and J ends lost 0 bases and 4 bases respectively, with 9 bases between them. Germline V CDR1 and CDR2: LGHNA, YSLEER. CDR3 in DNA: TGCGCCAGCAGCCAAGATAGGCAGGGCACTGAAGCTTTCTTT. Translating gives CASSQDRQGTEAFF.

This clonotype was picked up a small number of times. V and J are TRBV14 and TRBJ2-7; unclear D gene. CDR3 length: 15 residues. Trimming removed 1 base at V and 0 bases at J, with 10 bases between. Germline-derived CDR1 and CDR2 are SGHDN and FVKESK. CDR3 sequence: CASSQVPGYSYEQYF. CDR3 nucleotide sequence: TGTGCCAGCAGCCAAGTCCCAGGCTACTCCTACGAGCAGTACTTC.

This clonotype has only a few counts. This chain joins TRBV12-5 and TRBJ2-2, with D unresolved. From germline, CDR1 is LGHNT and CDR2 FRNRAP. The CDR3 length is 12 residues. V was trimmed by 5 bases and J by 3 bases, leaving 4 bases between them. The CDR3 DNA sequence: TGTGCTAGTGGTCTTCACACCGGGGAGCTGTTTTTT. Encoded protein: CASGLHTGELFF.

This clonotype was seen repeatedly, ten times or more. The chain links TRBV6-5 to TRBJ1-2; weak D call: TRBD1 (5 bases). The V and J ends lost 7 bases and 2 bases respectively, with 17 bases between them. The CDR3 consists of 15 residues. Germline values: CDR1 MNHEY, CDR2 SVGAGI. Here the CDR3 reads CASTARRTINYGYTF. The CDR3 DNA reads TGTGCCAGCACGGCTCGGCGGACAATAAACTATGGCTACACCTTC.

About this clonotype: At one end the junction does not follow the germline gene, possibly because of a read error. The chain recombines TRBV6-6 with TRBJ2-1, with 8 nucleotides matching TRBD2. The CDR3 has 15 residues. Germline CDR1 is MNHNY and CDR2 is SVGAGI (reference sequence). The DNA for the CDR3 is TGTGCCAGCAGATACTCGGGGGGGAAAGGGAATGAGCAGTTCTTC. Residues: CASRYSGGKGNEQFF.

This clonotype was seen once. The rearrangement joins TRBV4-1 to TRBJ2-4; TRBD2 aligns across 7 bases. The DNA end favors TRBJ2-5, so the J call may be wrong. Germline-derived CDR1 and CDR2 are MGHRA and YSYEKL. The CDR3 sequence is 18 residues long. The CDR3 protein is CASSQDRTTSSWGETQYF. CDR3 nucleotide sequence: TGCGCCAGCAGCCAAGATCGGACGACTAGCTCCTGGGGAGAGACCCAGTACTTC.

This sequence joins TRBV5-1 and TRBJ2-5, with D possibly TRBD1 on 6 matching bases. This CDR3 has 14 residues. CDR1 is SGHRS, CDR2 YFSETQ, per germline. V dropped 0 bases and J dropped 3 bases, with 9 bases sitting between them. CDR3 sequence: CASSLGGPKETQYF. Written as DNA, the CDR3 is TGCGCCAGCAGCTTGGGGGGGCCCAAAGAGACCCAGTACTTC. The entire variable domain, with the rest obtained from reference TRBV5-1 and TRBJ2-5, is as follows: KAGVTQTPRYLIKTRGQQVTLSCSPISGHRSVSWYQQTPGQGLQFLFEYFSETQRNKGNFPGRFSGRQFSNSRSEMNVSTLELGDSALYLCASSLGGPKETQYFGPGTRLLVL.

A word on this clonotype: The missing conserved phenylalanine or tryptophan at the end of this CDR3 makes a read error likely. This chain uses TRBV20-1 with TRBJ1-2, with 8 bases fitting TRBD1. The CDR3 is made up of 15 amino acids. Germline V gene data show CDR1 as DFQATT and CDR2 as SNEGSKA (reference sequence). Germline trimming cut 6 bases from V and 3 bases from J; bases unmatched to any gene: 12. CDR3 sequence: CSAHHRDRKDYGYTL. The CDR3 DNA sequence: TGCAGTGCACACCACCGGGACAGGAAAGACTATGGCTACACCTTA.

In regard to this clonotype: One end of the junction is discordant with germline, which a read error may explain. The chain combines TRBV20-1 with TRBJ1-1, with 7 bases identical to TRBD1. Germline CDR1 reads DFQATT; CDR2 reads SNEGSKA (reference sequence). The CDR3 spans 15 residues. As DNA, the CDR3 is TGCGGTGCTAGGATGTCCGGGACAGTTGACACTGAAGCTTTCTTT. It translates to CGARMSGTVDTEAFF.